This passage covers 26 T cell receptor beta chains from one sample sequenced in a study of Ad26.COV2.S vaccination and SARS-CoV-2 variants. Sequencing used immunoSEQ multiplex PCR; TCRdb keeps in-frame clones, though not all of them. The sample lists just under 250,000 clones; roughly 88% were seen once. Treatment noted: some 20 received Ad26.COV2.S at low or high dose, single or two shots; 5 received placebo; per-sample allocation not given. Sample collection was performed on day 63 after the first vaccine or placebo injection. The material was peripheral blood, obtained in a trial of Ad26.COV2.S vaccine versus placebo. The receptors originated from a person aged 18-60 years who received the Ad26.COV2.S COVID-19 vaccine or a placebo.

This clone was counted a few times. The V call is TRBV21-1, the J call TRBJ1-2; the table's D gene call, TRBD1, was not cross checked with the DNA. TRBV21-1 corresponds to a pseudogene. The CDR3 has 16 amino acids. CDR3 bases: TGTGCCAGCAGCACCAAACTCGGCAGGTTAAACTATGGCTACACCTTC. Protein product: CASSTKLGRLNYGYTF.

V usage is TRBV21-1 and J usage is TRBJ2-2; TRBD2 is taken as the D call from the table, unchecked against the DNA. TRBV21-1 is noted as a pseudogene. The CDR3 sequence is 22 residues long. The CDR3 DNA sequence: TGTGCCAGCAGCAAATATAACGGACTAGCGGGAGGAGAGGATCTGGGCACCGGGGAGCTGTTTTTT. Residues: CASSKYNGLAGGEDLGTGELFF.

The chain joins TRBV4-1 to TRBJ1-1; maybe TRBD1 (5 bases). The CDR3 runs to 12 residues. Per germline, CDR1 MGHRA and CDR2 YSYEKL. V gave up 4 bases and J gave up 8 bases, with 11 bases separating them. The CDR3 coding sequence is TGCGCCAGCAGCCCCCCATGGGGGGAAGCTTTCTTT. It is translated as CASSPPWGEAFF.

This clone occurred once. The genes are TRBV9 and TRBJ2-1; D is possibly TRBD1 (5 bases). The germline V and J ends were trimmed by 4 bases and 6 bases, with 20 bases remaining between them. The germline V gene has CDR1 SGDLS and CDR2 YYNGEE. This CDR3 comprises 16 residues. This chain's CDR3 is CASSLRQLARVNEQFF. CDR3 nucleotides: TGTGCCAGCAGCCTCAGACAGCTTGCTAGGGTCAATGAGCAGTTCTTC. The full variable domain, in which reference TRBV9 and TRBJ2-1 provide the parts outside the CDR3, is DSGVTQTPKHLITATGQRVTLRCSPRSGDLSVYWYQQSLDQGLQFLIQYYNGEERAKGNILERFSAQQFPDLHSELNLSSLELGDSALYFCASSLRQLARVNEQFFGPGTRLTVL.

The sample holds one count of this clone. CDR3 sequence: CASSRGGTYEQYF. Written as DNA, the CDR3 is TGTGCCAGTAGTAGGGGGGGGACCTACGAGCAGTACTTC. The V and J genes are TRBV19 and TRBJ2-7; 7 bases map to TRBD2. With V trimmed by 4 bases and J by 2 bases, 2 bases remained unmatched. The CDR3 sequence is 13 residues long. Germline CDR1 LNHDA, CDR2 SQIVND (reference sequence).

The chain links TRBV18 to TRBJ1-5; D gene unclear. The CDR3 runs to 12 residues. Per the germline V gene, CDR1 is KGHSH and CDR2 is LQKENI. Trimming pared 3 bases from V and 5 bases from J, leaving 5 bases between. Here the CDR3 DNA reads TGTGCCAGCTCACCCCGTGATCAGCCCCAGCATTTT. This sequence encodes CASSPRDQPQHF.

CDR3 region: CASSSDRDPGNEQFF. The CDR3 DNA is TGTGCCAGCAGCTCCGACAGGGATCCGGGCAATGAGCAGTTCTTC. The genes are TRBV9 and TRBJ2-1; 7 bases match TRBD1. J gave up 6 bases and V 4 bases, and 10 bases lay outside the gene matches. CDR1 is SGDLS and CDR2 is YYNGEE in the germline V gene. This CDR3 is built from 15 residues.

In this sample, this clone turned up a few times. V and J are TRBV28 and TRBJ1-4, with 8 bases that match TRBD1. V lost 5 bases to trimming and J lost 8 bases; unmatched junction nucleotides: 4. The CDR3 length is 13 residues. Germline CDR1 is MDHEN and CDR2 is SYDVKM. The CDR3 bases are TGTGCCAGCAGTCGGACAGGGCAAGAAAAACTGTTTTTT. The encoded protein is CASSRTGQEKLFF. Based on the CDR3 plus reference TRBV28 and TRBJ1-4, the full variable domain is DVKVTQSSRYLVKRTGEKVFLECVQDMDHENMFWYRQDPGLGLRLIYFSYDVKMKEKGDIPEGYSVSREKKERFSLILESASTNQTSMYLCASSRTGQEKLFFGSGTQLSVL.

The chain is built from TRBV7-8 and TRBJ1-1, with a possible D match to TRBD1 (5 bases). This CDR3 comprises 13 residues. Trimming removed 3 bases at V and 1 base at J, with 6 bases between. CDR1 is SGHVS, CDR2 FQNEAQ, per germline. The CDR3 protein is CASSFQGNTEAFF. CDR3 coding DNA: TGTGCCAGCAGCTTTCAGGGGAACACTGAAGCTTTCTTT.

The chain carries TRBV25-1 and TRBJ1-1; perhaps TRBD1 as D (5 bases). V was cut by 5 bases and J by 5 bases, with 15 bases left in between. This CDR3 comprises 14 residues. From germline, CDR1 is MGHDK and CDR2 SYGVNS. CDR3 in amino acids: CASSLPGPATEAFF. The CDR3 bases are TGTGCCAGCAGTTTGCCGGGGCCAGCGACTGAAGCTTTCTTT. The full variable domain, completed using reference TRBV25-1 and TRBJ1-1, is EADIYQTPRYLVIGTGKKITLECSQTMGHDKMYWYQQDPGMELHLIHYSYGVNSTEKGDLSSESTVSRIRTEHFPLTLESARPSHTSQYLCASSLPGPATEAFFGQGTRLTVV.

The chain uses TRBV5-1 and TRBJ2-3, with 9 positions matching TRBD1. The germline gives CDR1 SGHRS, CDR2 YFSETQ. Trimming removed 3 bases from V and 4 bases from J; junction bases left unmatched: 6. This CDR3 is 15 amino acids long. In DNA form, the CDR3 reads TGCGCCAGCAGCTCAAACGGACAGGGGCCAGATACGCAGTATTTT. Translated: CASSSNGQGPDTQYF.

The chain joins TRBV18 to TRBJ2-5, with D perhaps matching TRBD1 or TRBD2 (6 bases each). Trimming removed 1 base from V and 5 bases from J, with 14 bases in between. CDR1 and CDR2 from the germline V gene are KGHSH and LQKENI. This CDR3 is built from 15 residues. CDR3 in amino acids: CASSPRRGAVETQYF. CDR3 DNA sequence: TGTGCCAGCTCACCACGAAGGGGGGCCGTGGAGACCCAGTACTTC. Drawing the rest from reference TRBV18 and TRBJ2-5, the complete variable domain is NAGVMQNPRHLVRRRGQEARLRCSPMKGHSHVYWYRQLPEEGLKFMVYLQKENIIDESGMPKERFSAEFPKEGPSILRIQQVVRGDSAAYFCASSPRRGAVETQYFGPGTRLLVL.

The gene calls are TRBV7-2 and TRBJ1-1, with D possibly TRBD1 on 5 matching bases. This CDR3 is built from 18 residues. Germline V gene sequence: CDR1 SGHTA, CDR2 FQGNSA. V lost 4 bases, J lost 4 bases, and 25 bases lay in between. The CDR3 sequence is CASSSTHYPGNRGTEAFF. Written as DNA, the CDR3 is TGTGCCAGCAGCTCGACACATTATCCAGGGAATCGAGGCACTGAAGCTTTCTTT.

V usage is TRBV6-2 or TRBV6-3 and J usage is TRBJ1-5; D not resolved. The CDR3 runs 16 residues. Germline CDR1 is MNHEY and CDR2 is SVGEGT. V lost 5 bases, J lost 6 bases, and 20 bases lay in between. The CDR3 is CASSRPTIVYGQPQHF. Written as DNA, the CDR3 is TGTGCCAGCAGTCGGCCGACAATCGTGTACGGTCAGCCCCAGCATTTT.

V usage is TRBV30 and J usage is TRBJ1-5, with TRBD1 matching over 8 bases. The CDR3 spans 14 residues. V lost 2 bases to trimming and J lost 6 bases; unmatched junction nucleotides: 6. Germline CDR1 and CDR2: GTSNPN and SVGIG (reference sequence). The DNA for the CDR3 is TGTGCCTGGAGTCCTCGGACAGGGAGTCAGCCCCAGCATTTT. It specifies CAWSPRTGSQPQHF.

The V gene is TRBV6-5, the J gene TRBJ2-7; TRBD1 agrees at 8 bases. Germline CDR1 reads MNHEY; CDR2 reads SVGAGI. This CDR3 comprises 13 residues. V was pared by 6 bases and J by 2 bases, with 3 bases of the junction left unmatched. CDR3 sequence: CASRMTGAYEQYF. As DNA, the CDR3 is TGTGCCAGCAGGATGACAGGGGCCTACGAGCAGTACTTC.

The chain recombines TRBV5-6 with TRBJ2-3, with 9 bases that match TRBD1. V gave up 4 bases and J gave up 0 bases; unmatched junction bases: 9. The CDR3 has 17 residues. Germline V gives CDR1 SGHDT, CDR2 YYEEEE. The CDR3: CASSGGTGQTSTDTQYF. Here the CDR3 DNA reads TGTGCCAGCAGCGGTGGGACAGGGCAAACTAGCACAGATACGCAGTATTTT. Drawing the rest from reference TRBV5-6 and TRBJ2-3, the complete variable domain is DAGVTQSPTHLIKTRGQQVTLRCSPKSGHDTVSWYQQALGQGPQFIFQYYEEEERQRGNFPDRFSGHQFPNYSSELNVNALLLGDSALYLCASSGGTGQTSTDTQYFGPGTRLTVL.

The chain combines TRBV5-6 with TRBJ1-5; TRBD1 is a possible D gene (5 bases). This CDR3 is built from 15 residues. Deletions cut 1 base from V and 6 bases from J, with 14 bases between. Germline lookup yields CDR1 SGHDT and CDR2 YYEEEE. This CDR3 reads CASSLTGRNGQPQHF. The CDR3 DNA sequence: TGTGCCAGCAGCTTGACAGGTCGGAACGGTCAGCCCCAGCATTTT.

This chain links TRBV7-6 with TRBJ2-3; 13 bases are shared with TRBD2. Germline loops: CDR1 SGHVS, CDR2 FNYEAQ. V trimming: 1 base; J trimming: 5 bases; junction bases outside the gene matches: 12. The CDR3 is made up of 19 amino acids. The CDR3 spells CASSLGRLGLAGVKDTQYF. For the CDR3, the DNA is TGTGCCAGCAGCTTAGGAAGACTCGGACTAGCGGGAGTGAAAGATACGCAGTATTTT.

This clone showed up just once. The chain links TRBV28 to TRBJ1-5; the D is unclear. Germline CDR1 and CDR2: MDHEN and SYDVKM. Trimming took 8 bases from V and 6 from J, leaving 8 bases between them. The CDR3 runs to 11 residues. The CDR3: CASGGGQPQHF. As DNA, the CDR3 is TGTGCCAGCGGCGGCGGTCAGCCCCAGCATTTT.

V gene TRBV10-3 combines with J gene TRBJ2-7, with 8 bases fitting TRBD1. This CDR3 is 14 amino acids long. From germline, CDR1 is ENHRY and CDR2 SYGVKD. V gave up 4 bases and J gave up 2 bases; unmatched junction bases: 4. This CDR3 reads CAISGPTGAYEQYF. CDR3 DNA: TGTGCCATCAGTGGACCGACAGGGGCCTACGAGCAGTACTTC.

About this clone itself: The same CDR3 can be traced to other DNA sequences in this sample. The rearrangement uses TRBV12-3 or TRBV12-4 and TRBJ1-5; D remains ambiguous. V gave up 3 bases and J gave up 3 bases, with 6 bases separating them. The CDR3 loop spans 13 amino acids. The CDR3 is CASSLGVNQPQHF. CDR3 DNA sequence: TGTGCCAGCAGTTTGGGAGTCAATCAGCCCCAGCATTTT.

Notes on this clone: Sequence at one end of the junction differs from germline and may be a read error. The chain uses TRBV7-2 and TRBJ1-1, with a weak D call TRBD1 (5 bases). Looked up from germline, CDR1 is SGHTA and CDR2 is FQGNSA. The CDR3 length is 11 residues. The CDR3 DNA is TGTGCCAGCAGCTTCACAGGTAGTAAAGTCTTT. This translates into CASSFTGSKVF.

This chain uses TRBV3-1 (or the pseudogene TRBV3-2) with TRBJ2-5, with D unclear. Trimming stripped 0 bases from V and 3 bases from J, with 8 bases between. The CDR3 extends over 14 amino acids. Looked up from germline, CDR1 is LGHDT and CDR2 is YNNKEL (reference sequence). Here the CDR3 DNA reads TGTGCCAGCAGCCAAGATGTTGGGGAAGAGACCCAGTACTTC. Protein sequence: CASSQDVGEETQYF.

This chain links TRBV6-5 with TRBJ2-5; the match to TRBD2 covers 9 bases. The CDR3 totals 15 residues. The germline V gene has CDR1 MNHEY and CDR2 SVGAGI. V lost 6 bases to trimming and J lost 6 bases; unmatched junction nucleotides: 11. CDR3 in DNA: TGTGCCAGCAGCCCCGGGACTAGCTGGTCAAAGACCCAGTACTTC. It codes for CASSPGTSWSKTQYF.

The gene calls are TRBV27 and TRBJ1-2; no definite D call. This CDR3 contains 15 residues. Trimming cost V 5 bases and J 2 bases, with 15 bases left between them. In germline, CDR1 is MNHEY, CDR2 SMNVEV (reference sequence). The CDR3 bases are TGTGCCAGCAGTCCCCACCCCGGATCCAACTATGGCTACACCTTC. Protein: CASSPHPGSNYGYTF.